A single sample gave rise to the 31 T cell receptor beta chains below, sequenced in a study of identical twins. TCRdb reanalysed the 5' RACE reads using MiXCR and keeps one entry per CDR3 protein. The data show about 890,000 distinct CDR3 sequences, approximately 13% seen once. This sample also belongs to another study, concerning yellow fever vaccine responses in identical twins.

Sample: PBMCs. These receptors were collected from a woman aged 18-35 years in good health.

The chain recombines TRBV15 with TRBJ1-1; D is unresolved. The CDR3 totals 14 residues. The V and J ends lost 0 bases and 5 bases respectively, with 10 bases between them. CDR1 LNHNV and CDR2 YYDKDF come from the germline V gene (reference sequence). CDR3 coding DNA: TGTGCCACCAGCAGAGATTTTAGTGGTACTGAAGCTTTCTTT. Translated: CATSRDFSGTEAFF. The complete variable domain, with remaining parts taken from reference TRBV15 and TRBJ1-1, reads DAMVIQNPRYQVTQFGKPVTLSCSQTLNHNVMYWYQQKSSQAPKLLFHYYDKDFNNEADTPDNFQSRRPNTSFCFLDIRSPGLGDTAMYLCATSRDFSGTEAFFGQGTRLTVV.

This clonotype was detected many times. The CDR3 protein is CANSRGTSRGETQYF. The DNA of the CDR3 is TGCGCAAACAGCAGAGGTACTTCCAGGGGCGAGACCCAGTACTTC. The chain joins TRBV5-1 to TRBJ2-5, with D possibly TRBD1 on 6 matching bases. The CDR3 contains 15 residues. Germline values: CDR1 SGHRS, CDR2 YFSETQ.

In its sample, this clonotype was seen many times. The gene calls are TRBV3-1 and TRBJ2-1, with D tentatively TRBD2 (5 bases). CDR3 length equals 16 residues. V gave up 0 bases and J gave up 7 bases, with 16 bases separating them. Germline V gives CDR1 LGHDT, CDR2 YNNKEL (reference sequence). CDR3 coding DNA: TGTGCCAGCAGCCAAGACTACCGGGGAAGCTTGAATGAGCAGTTCTTC. As protein: CASSQDYRGSLNEQFF.

The sample holds a few counts of this clonotype. This chain connects TRBV27 to TRBJ2-3, with TRBD2 as a possible D gene (6 bases). Per the germline V gene, CDR1 is MNHEY and CDR2 is SMNVEV (reference sequence). V lost 2 bases and J lost 0, with 12 bases in between. CDR3 length equals 16 residues. The CDR3 DNA reads as TGTGCCAGCAGTTTAGGGAGGAGGGCTAGCACAGATACGCAGTATTTT. It specifies CASSLGRRASTDTQYF.

This clonotype was recorded a few times. CDR3 residues: CSASSDSSYGYTF. CDR3 sequence (DNA): TGCAGTGCCAGTTCGGACTCCTCTTATGGCTACACCTTC. This rearrangement joins TRBV20-1 to TRBJ1-2; D gene ambiguous. The germline CDR1 and CDR2 sequences are DFQATT and SNEGSKA (reference sequence). V lost 6 bases to trimming and J lost 5 bases, with 16 bases between them. The CDR3 spans 13 residues.

The V gene is TRBV7-6, the J gene TRBJ1-2, with TRBD1 identical over 10 bases. CDR1 SGHVS and CDR2 FNYEAQ come from the germline V gene. Trimming at V came to 5 bases and at J to 4 bases, leaving 7 bases not matched to a gene. There are 15 residues in the CDR3. CDR3 amino acids: CASSPTTGGSYGYTF. In DNA, the CDR3 is TGTGCCAGCAGCCCAACGACAGGGGGCAGCTATGGCTACACCTTC.

V and J are TRBV24-1 and TRBJ1-5; D gene uncertain. V was cut by 4 bases and J by 6 bases, with 12 bases left in between. Germline CDR1 KGHDR, CDR2 SFDVKD. The CDR3 has 14 amino acids. CDR3 region: CATSDSASIQPQHF. The DNA for the CDR3 is TGTGCCACCAGTGACAGCGCCTCTATTCAGCCCCAGCATTTT.

Only a few counts were recorded for this clonotype. The chain is built from TRBV6-2 or TRBV6-3 and TRBJ2-1, with TRBD1 identical over 7 bases. The CDR3 consists of 17 residues. The trim removed 2 bases at V and 2 bases at J, leaving 9 bases unmatched. Germline V gene data show CDR1 as MNHEY and CDR2 as SVGEGT. CDR3 sequence: CASSYTNTQGTYNEQFF. In nucleotides, the CDR3 is TGTGCCAGCAGTTACACAAACACACAGGGGACCTACAATGAGCAGTTCTTC.

The table lists this clonotype with a few counts. This rearrangement joins TRBV12-3 or TRBV12-4 to TRBJ1-4; D may be TRBD1 (6 bases). This CDR3 is 17 amino acids long. V shed 6 bases and J shed 0 bases, with 17 bases lying between them. The CDR3 loop reads CASSLGGRRPTNEKLFF. CDR3 in DNA: TGTGCCAGCAGCCTAGGGGGGAGAAGGCCAACTAATGAAAAACTGTTTTTT.

There are many counts of this clonotype. The rearrangement uses TRBV9 and TRBJ2-4; D gene unclear. V was shortened by 4 bases and J by 5 bases, with 16 bases between the two germline ends. Germline CDR1 SGDLS, CDR2 YYNGEE. The CDR3 extends over 15 amino acids. CDR3 DNA: TGTGCCAGCAGCCCGTTAGGGTATAGGGAAAACATTCAGTACTTC. Amino acid sequence: CASSPLGYRENIQYF.

This chain connects TRBV12-3 or TRBV12-4 to TRBJ1-3; D remains unclear. CDR3 size: 15 residues. Trimming cost V 7 bases and J 0 bases, with 13 bases left between them. This CDR3 reads CASTPGAVSGNTIYF. In nucleotides, the CDR3 is TGTGCCAGCACGCCTGGTGCGGTCTCTGGAAACACCATATATTTT.

This clonotype has more than one count but fewer than ten. V gene TRBV29-1 combines with J gene TRBJ1-1, with TRBD1 identical over 8 bases. The CDR3 has 14 residues. V was pared by 3 bases and J by 7 bases, with 10 bases of the junction left unmatched. Germline V CDR1 and CDR2: SQVTM, ANQGSEA. The CDR3 sequence: CSVDGAYDRGEAFF. The CDR3 DNA reads TGCAGCGTTGATGGGGCCTACGACAGGGGTGAAGCTTTCTTT.

The rearrangement uses TRBV25-1 and TRBJ2-5; perhaps TRBD1 as D (6 bases). The length of the CDR3 is 14 residues. The germline V gene has CDR1 MGHDK and CDR2 SYGVNS. Trimming took off 2 bases at V and 4 bases at J, with 11 bases between the two ends. The CDR3 nucleotides read TGTGCCAGCAGTGAAGCCGGCAGGGGAGAGACCCAGTACTTC. It is translated as CASSEAGRGETQYF. The full variable domain, its missing parts supplied by reference TRBV25-1 and TRBJ2-5, is EADIYQTPRYLVIGTGKKITLECSQTMGHDKMYWYQQDPGMELHLIHYSYGVNSTEKGDLSSESTVSRIRTEHFPLTLESARPSHTSQYLCASSEAGRGETQYFGPGTRLLVL.

The table lists this clonotype with a few counts. This chain joins TRBV5-1 and TRBJ1-6; weak D call: TRBD1 (6 bases). This CDR3 spans 15 amino acids. V dropped 0 bases and J dropped 8 bases, with 12 bases sitting between them. Germline V gene data show CDR1 as SGHRS and CDR2 as YFSETQ. The CDR3 bases are TGCGCCAGCAGCTTGGATGGGGGGGCTTATTCACCCCTCCACTTT. This encodes CASSLDGGAYSPLHF.

This clonotype was seen at least ten times. The J gene is TRBJ2-3, the V gene TRBV10-3; 10 bases line up with TRBD2. The CDR3 has 15 amino acids. Germline V gives CDR1 ENHRY, CDR2 SYGVKD. V lost 6 bases, J lost 2 bases, and 5 bases stayed unmatched. CDR3 bases: TGTGCCATCAGGTTTAGCGGGGGGACCACAGATACGCAGTATTTT. Amino acid sequence: CAIRFSGGTTDTQYF.

This clonotype was picked up many times. V is TRBV4-1 and J is TRBJ1-5; 7 positions agree with TRBD1. The CDR3 is made up of 14 amino acids. J lost 5 bases, V lost 2 bases, and 3 bases had no gene match. CDR1 is MGHRA and CDR2 is YSYEKL in the germline V gene. CDR3 in DNA: TGCGCCAGCAGCCAACTCGACAGGGATCAGCCCCAGCATTTT. This translates into CASSQLDRDQPQHF.

The sample holds many counts of this clonotype. The chain recombines TRBV2 with TRBJ2-4; no clear D. The CDR3 extends over 12 amino acids. The V gene's germline CDR1 is SNHLY and CDR2 FYNNEI. Trimming pared 4 bases from V and 9 bases from J, leaving 10 bases between. CDR3: CASSVAVGIQYF. The CDR3 DNA follows: TGTGCCAGCAGTGTAGCAGTTGGCATTCAGTACTTC.

This clonotype was counted a few times. The rearrangement uses TRBV20-1 and TRBJ2-2, with D unclear. Germline assignment: CDR1 DFQATT and CDR2 SNEGSKA (reference sequence). The length of the CDR3 is 13 residues. V lost 2 bases, J lost 7 bases, and 11 bases lay in between. Written as DNA, the CDR3 is TGCAGTGCTAGATCCCCGAGCAGCGGGGAGCTGTTTTTT. It translates to CSARSPSSGELFF.

The chain combines TRBV20-1 with TRBJ2-7, with D perhaps being TRBD1 or TRBD2 (5 bases each). This CDR3 comprises 14 residues. CDR1 is DFQATT and CDR2 is SNEGSKA in the germline V gene (reference sequence). V gave up 0 bases and J gave up 4 bases, with 13 bases separating them. The CDR3 is CSARDLGEIYEQYV. CDR3 DNA: TGCAGTGCTAGAGACCTGGGGGAAATATACGAGCAGTACGTC.

V usage is TRBV7-9 and J usage is TRBJ2-3; the D gene is possibly TRBD2 (5 bases). V was trimmed by 1 base and J by 2 bases, leaving 10 bases between them. Germline CDR1 and CDR2: SEHNR and FQNEAQ (reference sequence). The CDR3 spans 15 residues. The CDR3 loop reads CASSLDGGNTDTQYF. The CDR3 bases are TGTGCCAGCAGCTTAGATGGAGGAAACACAGATACGCAGTATTTT.

The sample holds a few counts of this clonotype. The V gene is TRBV12-3 or TRBV12-4, the J gene TRBJ2-2; possible D gene TRBD2, 5 bases. Trimming pared 5 bases from V and 2 bases from J, leaving 15 bases between. The CDR3 length is 16 residues. CDR3 DNA: TGTGCCAGCAGTCCACTTGACGGGATTAACACCGGGGAGCTGTTTTTT. Amino acids: CASSPLDGINTGELFF.

This clonotype was seen a handful of times. The chain links TRBV9 to TRBJ1-6; D ambiguous. The CDR3 runs to 14 residues. V was cut by 0 bases and J by 6 bases, with 7 bases left in between. Germline assignment: CDR1 SGDLS and CDR2 YYNGEE. The DNA for the CDR3 is TGTGCCAGCAGCGTAGGTGGTTTTAATTCACCCCTCCACTTT. Its protein is CASSVGGFNSPLHF.

J is TRBJ2-3 and V is TRBV7-9; 7 nucleotides line up with TRBD1. After removal of 4 bases from V and 0 bases from J, the junction contained 7 bases not matched to a gene. Germline CDR1 is SEHNR and CDR2 is FQNEAQ (reference sequence). The CDR3 totals 16 residues. In DNA, the CDR3 is TGTGCCAGCAGCTCACAGGGGATCTCTAGCACAGATACGCAGTATTTT. Translated, it gives CASSSQGISSTDTQYF. The full variable domain, completed using reference TRBV7-9 and TRBJ2-3, is DTGVSQNPRHKITKRGQNVTFRCDPISEHNRLYWYRQTLGQGPEFLTYFQNEAQLEKSRLLSDRFSAERPKGSFSTLEIQRTEQGDSAMYLCASSSQGISSTDTQYFGPGTRLTVL.

The chain joins TRBV29-1 to TRBJ2-3; D unresolved. CDR1 is SQVTM, CDR2 ANQGSEA, per germline. V lost 4 bases to trimming and J lost 2 bases, with 10 bases between them. The CDR3 runs to 13 residues. DNA of the CDR3: TGCAGCGTTGGCCAAATCTTCACAGATACGCAGTATTTT. This codes for CSVGQIFTDTQYF.

This sequence joins TRBV7-8 and TRBJ2-7, with 9 bases fitting TRBD2. The CDR3 is made up of 15 amino acids. Germline CDR1 and CDR2: SGHVS and FQNEAQ. Trimming cost V 5 bases and J 5 bases; bases outside gene matches: 10. CDR3 protein: CASSILAGGVDEQYV. In DNA form, the CDR3 reads TGTGCCAGCAGCATACTGGCGGGAGGGGTGGACGAGCAGTACGTC.

The chain couples TRBV4-1 to TRBJ2-5; D possibly matches TRBD1 or TRBD2 (5 bases each). CDR1 is MGHRA, CDR2 YSYEKL, per germline. The CDR3 runs 20 residues. Trimming pared 0 bases from V and 6 bases from J, leaving 29 bases between. The CDR3 reads CASSQDSMGAGQLGTKTQYF. CDR3 in DNA: TGCGCCAGCAGCCAAGATTCGATGGGTGCTGGACAACTGGGGACGAAGACCCAGTACTTC.

This clonotype was recorded a few times. The CDR3 bases are TGTGCCACCAGTCCGGCGCGGACAGGGCTTCACAATGAGCAGTTCTTC. It encodes CATSPARTGLHNEQFF. This sequence joins TRBV24-1 and TRBJ2-1, with 8 positions matching TRBD1. J was trimmed by 5 bases and V by 6 bases; bases with no gene match: 11. In germline, CDR1 is KGHDR, CDR2 SFDVKD. The CDR3 runs 16 residues.

This chain links TRBV11-2 with TRBJ2-4; possibly TRBD2 for D (5 bases). V was cut by 5 bases and J by 0 bases, with 8 bases left in between. Germline CDR1 and CDR2: SGHAT and FQNNGV. The length of the CDR3 is 14 residues. In nucleotides, the CDR3 is TGTGCCAGCAGCGCCGGGGTAGCCAAAAACATTCAGTACTTC. Translating it yields CASSAGVAKNIQYF.

The chain joins TRBV28 to TRBJ2-1, with D perhaps matching TRBD1 (6 bases). Deletions cut 7 bases from V and 10 bases from J, with 14 bases between. CDR3 length: 12 amino acids. CDR1 MDHEN and CDR2 SYDVKM come from the germline V gene. As DNA, the CDR3 is TGTGCCAGCAAAGAGGGGGTCGGGGAGCAGTTCTTC. It translates to CASKEGVGEQFF.

This clonotype was picked up a small number of times. The genes are TRBV7-9 and TRBJ2-5; D remains ambiguous. There are 14 residues in the CDR3. Trimming left V 1 base short and J 3 bases short, with 9 bases between. CDR1 is SEHNR and CDR2 is FQNEAQ in the germline V gene (reference sequence). Written as DNA, the CDR3 is TGTGCCAGCAGCTTAGGACGGACGGAAGAGACCCAGTACTTC. It translates to CASSLGRTEETQYF. Full variable domain (rest looked up from reference TRBV7-9 and TRBJ2-5): DTGVSQNPRHKITKRGQNVTFRCDPISEHNRLYWYRQTLGQGPEFLTYFQNEAQLEKSRLLSDRFSAERPKGSFSTLEIQRTEQGDSAMYLCASSLGRTEETQYFGPGTRLLVL.

The chain has TRBV7-9 and TRBJ2-1, with 7 bases fitting TRBD1. Trimming removed 5 bases from V and 3 bases from J; junction bases left unmatched: 10. In germline, CDR1 is SEHNR, CDR2 FQNEAQ (reference sequence). This CDR3 has 16 amino acids. The CDR3 reads CASSLRGPQSYNEQFF. CDR3 nucleotide sequence: TGTGCCAGCAGCCTTAGGGGGCCCCAAAGCTACAATGAGCAGTTCTTC.